This T cell receptor (beta chain) comes out of a study of shared clonotypes between healthy human individuals. Findings of the study overall: Measured sharing among donors was expected to vary with sequencing depth.

Germline V gene lookup returns CDR1 SGHNT and CDR2 YYREEE (reference sequence). V lost 4 bases to trimming and J lost 5 bases; unmatched junction nucleotides: 12. CDR3 length: 16 amino acids. In the case of this clone: Its target is not known.

Running of the assay took place at deep level. Replicate PCRs run on sorted subsets employed around 200 ng DNA, approximately 30,000 T cell genomes. Profiled with immunoSEQ multiplex PCR; TCRdb holds only in-frame clones, not every one. The repertoire holds over a million clones, with roughly 96% as singletons. The donors, healthy adults who were HIV-negative, had experienced no recent acute infections or vaccinations. The chain carries TRBV5-4 and TRBJ2-3; TRBD1 aligns across 8 bases. Sequenced input: naive CD4+ T cells sorted from blood. The subset denotes: CD45RA+ positively selected. This sequence was found in a man aged 25-45 years in good health. This CDR3 reads CASSLIRAGGGDTQYF. The CDR3 DNA reads TGTGCCAGCAGCCTTATCCGGGCAGGGGGCGGAGATACGCAGTATTTT.